Shown below are 29 T cell receptor beta chains from a single sample sequenced in a study of identical twins. A single record per CDR3 protein comes from TCRdb applying MiXCR to the 5' RACE reads. The sample includes around 1.7 million distinct CDR3 sequences, less than 35% of them seen just once. The specimen was cord blood. The receptors stem from a newborn girl in good health.

Remarks on this clonotype: The junction departs from the called germline gene at one end, perhaps through a read error. The chain uses TRBV6-4 and TRBJ1-1, with 7 bases matching TRBD1. This CDR3 has 15 amino acids. Germline values: CDR1 MRHNA, CDR2 SNTAGT. The CDR3 region has the DNA TGTGCCGGCAGTGACTGGGGACAGCCGAACACTGAAGCTTTCTTT. Its translation: CAGSDWGQPNTEAFF.

The rearrangement uses TRBV5-4 and TRBJ1-2; 8 nucleotides align to TRBD1. This CDR3 contains 15 residues. Germline CDR1 and CDR2: SGHNT and YYREEE (reference sequence). The V and J ends lost 4 bases and 5 bases, in that order; junction bases with no gene match: 10. In DNA, the CDR3 is TGTGCCAGCAGCCGAACAGGGGGGAGCCCGTATGGCTACACCTTC. This encodes CASSRTGGSPYGYTF.

CDR3 sequence: CASSLALFREDYTF. The CDR3 bases are TGTGCCAGCAGTTTAGCACTCTTCAGGGAGGACTACACCTTC. This chain connects TRBV12-3 or TRBV12-4 to TRBJ1-2, with D possibly being TRBD1 (5 bases). The germline V and J ends were trimmed by 0 bases and 10 bases, with 15 bases remaining between them. The CDR3 sequence is 14 residues long.

This clonotype was found a few times. The V gene is TRBV20-1, the J gene TRBJ2-7, with TRBD2 matching over 11 bases. The V and J ends lost 4 bases and 1 base, in that order; junction bases with no gene match: 12. Germline V gives CDR1 DFQATT, CDR2 SNEGSKA (reference sequence). CDR3 length: 17 amino acids. CDR3 residues: CSAKGKIGTSGSYEQYF. CDR3 nucleotides: TGCAGTGCTAAGGGAAAGATCGGGACTAGCGGATCCTACGAGCAGTACTTC.

V gene TRBV3-1 combines with J gene TRBJ2-7; 9 nucleotides agree with TRBD1. CDR3 length: 15 amino acids. Germline V gene sequence: CDR1 LGHDT, CDR2 YNNKEL (reference sequence). The V segment lost 4 bases and the J segment 3 bases; nucleotides outside the gene matches: 7. CDR3 protein: CASSRGAGQGYEQYF. CDR3 nucleotide sequence: TGTGCCAGCAGCCGAGGGGCGGGACAGGGCTACGAGCAGTACTTC.

The J gene is TRBJ2-1, the V gene TRBV3-1, with a possible D match to TRBD1 (5 bases). This CDR3 is built from 15 residues. Trimming stripped 2 bases from V and 10 bases from J, with 18 bases between. Per germline, CDR1 LGHDT and CDR2 YNNKEL (reference sequence). DNA of the CDR3: TGTGCCAGCAGCCAACTCAGAGCAAGGGGCTGGGAGCAGTTCTTC. This sequence encodes CASSQLRARGWEQFF.

V usage is TRBV19 and J usage is TRBJ2-5; 9 nucleotides match TRBD2. The CDR3 spans 16 residues. CDR1 and CDR2 (germline): LNHDA, SQIVND (reference sequence). V shed 3 bases and J 1 base; nucleotides not matched to a gene: 6. The chain's CDR3 is CASSIIGLATQETQYF. The CDR3 DNA is TGTGCCAGTAGTATTATCGGACTAGCGACCCAAGAGACCCAGTACTTC.

The chain is built from TRBV5-1 and TRBJ2-1; 9 positions match TRBD2. Near its end, the DNA agrees better with TRBJ2-7, so the J call may be wrong. Germline CDR1 is SGHRS and CDR2 is YFSETQ. The CDR3 covers 16 residues. The CDR3 reads CASRLRPTSGHNEQYF. Here the CDR3 DNA reads TGCGCCAGCAGGTTACGACCGACTAGCGGCCACAATGAGCAGTACTTC.

This clonotype was detected many times. The rearrangement links TRBV7-2 to TRBJ2-3, with 9 positions matching TRBD2. Losses at the gene ends were 5 bases for V and 4 bases for J; bases not matched to a gene: 7. From germline, CDR1 is SGHTA and CDR2 FQGNSA. The CDR3 contains 15 residues. CDR3 nucleotides: TGTGCCAGCAGCAGACTAGCGGTTCGGGCAGATACGCAGTATTTT. It codes for CASSRLAVRADTQYF.

The gene calls are TRBV10-1 and TRBJ1-5; 7 bases are shared with TRBD1. Germline V gives CDR1 WNHNN, CDR2 SYGVQD (reference sequence). V trimming: 5 bases; J trimming: 6 bases; junction bases outside the gene matches: 10. CDR3 size: 15 residues. CDR3 DNA sequence: TGCGCCAGCAGTTACGGGACAGCCGGCGGTCAGCCCCAGCATTTT. Translating gives CASSYGTAGGQPQHF.

This sequence joins TRBV7-2 and TRBJ2-2; D is perhaps TRBD1 or TRBD2 (5 bases each). The germline V and J ends were trimmed by 1 base and 0 bases, with 9 bases remaining between them. The CDR3 runs to 16 residues. Germline V CDR1 and CDR2: SGHTA, FQGNSA. CDR3 sequence (DNA): TGTGCCAGCAGCTTAGTGGGGGTGACGAACACCGGGGAGCTGTTTTTT. The encoded protein is CASSLVGVTNTGELFF.

V gene TRBV5-1 combines with J gene TRBJ2-3, with D perhaps matching TRBD2 (7 bases). Germline lookup yields CDR1 SGHRS and CDR2 YFSETQ. The CDR3 contains 16 residues. Trimming stripped 2 bases from V and 3 bases from J, with 16 bases between. Here the CDR3 DNA reads TGCGCCAGCAGCTTACCGTCGGGGGGCATAACAGATACGCAGTATTTT. This sequence encodes CASSLPSGGITDTQYF.

The J gene is TRBJ1-2, the V gene TRBV7-9; possibly TRBD1 for D (5 bases). The V gene lost 3 bases and the J gene lost 8 bases, with 16 bases spanning the gap. Germline V gene lookup returns CDR1 SEHNR and CDR2 FQNEAQ (reference sequence). The CDR3 sequence is 14 residues long. The CDR3 reads CASSFWDHRRGYTF. The CDR3 DNA reads TGTGCCAGCAGCTTTTGGGACCACAGGAGGGGCTACACCTTC.

In this sample, this clonotype turned up a few times. The chain's CDR3 is CSARGGAWSTDTQYF. As DNA, the CDR3 is TGCAGTGCTAGAGGGGGGGCATGGAGCACAGATACGCAGTATTTT. The genes are TRBV20-1 and TRBJ2-3; D possibly uses TRBD1 or TRBD2 (6 bases each). The CDR3 is 15 amino acids. The V and J ends lost 1 base and 0 bases respectively, with 11 bases between them. Germline V gene lookup returns CDR1 DFQATT and CDR2 SNEGSKA (reference sequence).

This clonotype turned up a few times. V gene TRBV4-2 combines with J gene TRBJ2-5; TRBD2 agrees at 9 bases. CDR3 length: 17 residues. V lost 0 bases and J lost 5; bases outside the gene matches: 10. The germline V gene encodes CDR1 LGHNA and CDR2 YNFKEQ. In nucleotides, the CDR3 is TGTGCCAGCAGCCAAGATGGAGGTAGCGGGAGAGGTGAGACCCAGTACTTC. It specifies CASSQDGGSGRGETQYF.

This clonotype was picked up one time. The chain links TRBV19 to TRBJ1-5, with no clear D. Germline V gene sequence: CDR1 LNHDA, CDR2 SQIVND (reference sequence). The CDR3 runs to 12 residues. The CDR3 DNA reads TGTGCTGGCTACCTCTCGGGTCAGCCCCAGCATTTT. Protein: CAGYLSGQPQHF.

This clonotype was counted only a few times. The rearrangement links TRBV2 to TRBJ1-5; the D is unclear. V was shortened by 4 bases and J by 11 bases, with 9 bases between the two germline ends. This CDR3 has 11 amino acids. Germline CDR1 and CDR2: SNHLY and FYNNEI. The DNA of the CDR3 is TGTGCCAGCAGTGGCCCCGCGGCCCAGCATTTT. Its translation: CASSGPAAQHF. The variable domain in full, completed from reference TRBV2 and TRBJ1-5, reads EPEVTQTPSHQVTQMGQEVILRCVPISNHLYFYWYRQILGQKVEFLVSFYNNEISEKSEIFDDQFSVERPDGSNFTLKIRSTKLEDSAMYFCASSGPAAQHFGDGTRLSIL.

This rearrangement joins TRBV28 to TRBJ2-5; 11 bases align to TRBD2. From germline, CDR1 is MDHEN and CDR2 SYDVKM. The CDR3 is 17 residues long. Trimming at V came to 5 bases and at J to 11 bases, leaving 19 bases not matched to a gene. CDR3 DNA: TGTGCCAGCAGTCTACCCTCGACTAGCGGGATCCACAATGAGCAGTACTTC. Its translation: CASSLPSTSGIHNEQYF.

Comment on this clonotype: With a much larger clone just one base away, this may be a read error. V usage is TRBV14 and J usage is TRBJ2-1; a weak D match, TRBD1 (6 bases). Germline-derived CDR1 and CDR2 are SGHDN and FVKESK. V dropped 4 bases and J dropped 10 bases, with 14 bases sitting between them. This CDR3 is built from 13 residues. The CDR3 reads CASSRYRVHEQFF. The CDR3 coding sequence is TGTGCCAGCAGCCGATACAGGGTCCACGAGCAGTTCTTC.

This clonotype has a handful of counts. The chain links TRBV9 to TRBJ2-5, with D perhaps matching TRBD1 (5 bases). There are 15 residues in the CDR3. Germline V CDR1 and CDR2: SGDLS, YYNGEE. Trimming stripped 3 bases from V and 5 bases from J, with 17 bases between. This chain's CDR3 is CASSDLIRGRETQYF. Here the CDR3 DNA reads TGTGCCAGCAGCGATCTAATAAGGGGTCGGGAGACCCAGTACTTC.

With regard to this clonotype: This may come from a read error, since a much larger clone is one base off. The chain has TRBV27 and TRBJ2-7, with no clear D. Germline V CDR1 and CDR2: MNHEY, SMNVEV (reference sequence). CDR3 length: 14 residues. The V end lost 6 bases, the J end lost 0 bases, and 12 bases lay between the germline ends. The CDR3 protein is CASSYDGFSYEQYF. The CDR3 nucleotides are TGTGCCAGCAGCTACGACGGCTTCTCCTACGAGCAGTACTTC.

V gene TRBV11-2 combines with J gene TRBJ2-7, with TRBD1 as a possible D gene (5 bases). The end of the DNA fits TRBJ2-1 better, so the J call may be wrong. The CDR3 loop spans 14 amino acids. Germline-derived CDR1 and CDR2 are SGHAT and FQNNGV. In DNA form, the CDR3 reads TGTGCCAGCGGACAAGACATTTCCTCCTACGAGCAGTTCTTC. It translates to CASGQDISSYEQFF.

The CDR3 here is CSATDRLSYEQYF. As DNA, the CDR3 is TGCAGTGCAACGGACAGGCTCTCCTACGAGCAGTACTTC. The chain links TRBV20-1 to TRBJ2-7; TRBD1 agrees at 7 bases. Germline V gene data show CDR1 as DFQATT and CDR2 as SNEGSKA (reference sequence). The V segment lost 6 bases and the J segment 0 bases; nucleotides outside the gene matches: 5. This CDR3 has 13 residues.

The chain has TRBV4-1 and TRBJ2-3; 10 bases match TRBD2. This CDR3 is 15 amino acids long. The V and J ends lost 0 bases and 11 bases, in that order; junction bases with no gene match: 8. In germline, CDR1 is MGHRA, CDR2 YSYEKL. The CDR3 is CASSQDLAGVLGQYF. The CDR3, as DNA: TGCGCCAGCAGCCAAGACCTAGCGGGGGTCCTTGGGCAGTATTTT.

This clonotype was counted between two and nine times. The chain combines TRBV10-3 with TRBJ1-2, with unresolved D. Trimming left V 5 bases short and J 4 bases short, with 17 bases between. The CDR3 contains 15 residues. The V gene's germline CDR1 is ENHRY and CDR2 SYGVKD. The DNA of the CDR3 is TGTGCCATCAGTTCCACTTCGGAGAGTCTCTATGGCTACACCTTC. Its protein product is CAISSTSESLYGYTF.

This clonotype was observed a few times. The V gene is TRBV20-1, the J gene TRBJ2-7; D ambiguous. Trimming shortened V by 0 bases and J by 3 bases, and 9 bases separated the two germline ends. CDR3 size: 13 residues. Looked up from germline, CDR1 is DFQATT and CDR2 is SNEGSKA (reference sequence). DNA of the CDR3: TGCAGTGCTAGAGATGCAGCCTTCTACGAGCAGTACTTC. This codes for CSARDAAFYEQYF.

In its sample, this clonotype was seen a few times. The chain has TRBV7-9 and TRBJ1-6, with D unresolved. V dropped 4 bases and J dropped 2 bases, with 15 bases sitting between them. This CDR3 contains 17 residues. Germline values: CDR1 SEHNR, CDR2 FQNEAQ (reference sequence). The CDR3 nucleotides are TGTGCCAGCAGCTCTCGGGTTGGAGTGACCTATAATTCACCCCTCCACTTT. Its protein is CASSSRVGVTYNSPLHF.

V gene TRBV4-1 combines with J gene TRBJ1-3; D possibly corresponds to TRBD1 (5 bases). V lost 0 bases to trimming and J lost 1 base, with 13 bases between them. The CDR3 is 17 amino acids. Germline-derived CDR1 and CDR2 are MGHRA and YSYEKL. The CDR3 nucleotides read TGCGCCAGCAGCCAAGATGGAACAGGACTGTCTGGAAACACCATATATTTT. Translation gives CASSQDGTGLSGNTIYF.

The V and J genes are TRBV5-1 and TRBJ2-7; the D is unclear. Germline-derived CDR1 and CDR2 are SGHRS and YFSETQ. V lost 4 bases to trimming and J lost 7 bases, with 18 bases between them. The CDR3 spans 14 residues. The CDR3 DNA follows: TGCGCCAGCAGCAAACGGGCCCAAATAGATGAGCAGTACTTC. Translation: CASSKRAQIDEQYF. Full variable domain (rest looked up from reference TRBV5-1 and TRBJ2-7): KAGVTQTPRYLIKTRGQQVTLSCSPISGHRSVSWYQQTPGQGLQFLFEYFSETQRNKGNFPGRFSGRQFSNSRSEMNVSTLELGDSALYLCASSKRAQIDEQYFGPGTRLTVT.